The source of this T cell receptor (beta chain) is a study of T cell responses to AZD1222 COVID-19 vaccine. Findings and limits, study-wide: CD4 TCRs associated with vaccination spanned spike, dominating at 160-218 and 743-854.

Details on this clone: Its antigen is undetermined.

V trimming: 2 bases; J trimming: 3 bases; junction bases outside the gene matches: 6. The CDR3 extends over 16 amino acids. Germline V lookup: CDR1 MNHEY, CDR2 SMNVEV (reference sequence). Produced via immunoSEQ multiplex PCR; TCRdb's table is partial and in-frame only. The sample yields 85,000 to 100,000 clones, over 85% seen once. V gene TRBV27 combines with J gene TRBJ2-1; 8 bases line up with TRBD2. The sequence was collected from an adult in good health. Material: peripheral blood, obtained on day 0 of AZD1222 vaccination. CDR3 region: CASSLAGGVYYNEQFF. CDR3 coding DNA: TGTGCCAGCAGTTTAGCGGGAGGTGTATACTACAATGAGCAGTTCTTC.